This T cell receptor (beta chain) is from a study of OX40 agonist ivuxolimab in advanced cancers. Study-level points and caveats: Normalized T-cell clonal expansion was also low in a subset of nonresponders.

Notes on this clone: Its antigen is not identified.

With 3 bases removed from V and 2 bases from J, the gap between germline ends came to 4 bases. The CDR3 is 12 amino acids. From germline, CDR1 is SGHAT and CDR2 FQNNGV. Generated by immunoSEQ multiplex PCR, the TCRdb table keeps only in-frame clones and is missing some. In the table there are more than 45,000 clones, 75% to 90% of which are singletons. This TCR came from an adult with an advanced solid tumor such as melanoma, head and neck, liver or kidney cancer. This chain joins TRBV11-2 and TRBJ1-1; D not certain. The source was CD4+ or CD8+ T cells sorted from blood, collected in a trial of the OX40 agonist ivuxolimab. This CDR3 is CASSFLNTEAFF. The CDR3 DNA is TGTGCCAGCAGCTTCCTTAACACTGAAGCTTTCTTT.